This TCR beta chain was obtained from a study of T-cell reconstitution after alpha-beta-depleted transplantation in children. Findings and limits, study-wide: T-cell numbers and diversity one year post-transplant derived largely from freshly generated T cells. Roughly two months post-transplant, alpha-beta T cells reportedly originated from several hundred graft clones that had expanded.

This clonotype was found a few times. Its antigen is as yet unknown. The library targeted TCRbeta and was prepared with unique molecular identifiers. Using its own MiXCR run on the PCR reads, TCRdb lists one record per CDR3 protein. This table holds 800,000 to 1,000,000 distinct CDR3 sequences, about 30% found once. Losses at the gene ends were 3 bases for V and 9 bases for J; bases not matched to a gene: 11. The CDR3 loop spans 14 amino acids. CDR1 and CDR2 (germline): SQVTM, ANQGSEA. The receptor was isolated from a boy less than two years old who had a stem cell transplant for SCID, so the T cells may come from the graft donor. Sequenced here: PBMCs, mostly from graft donor cells, sampled 360 days after TCRalphabeta/CD19-depleted stem cell transplant. This chain uses TRBV29-1 with TRBJ2-5; 9 nucleotides match TRBD1. This CDR3 is CSVEGGTGRGAQYF. The DNA for the CDR3 is TGCAGCGTTGAGGGCGGGACAGGGCGCGGGGCCCAGTACTTC.